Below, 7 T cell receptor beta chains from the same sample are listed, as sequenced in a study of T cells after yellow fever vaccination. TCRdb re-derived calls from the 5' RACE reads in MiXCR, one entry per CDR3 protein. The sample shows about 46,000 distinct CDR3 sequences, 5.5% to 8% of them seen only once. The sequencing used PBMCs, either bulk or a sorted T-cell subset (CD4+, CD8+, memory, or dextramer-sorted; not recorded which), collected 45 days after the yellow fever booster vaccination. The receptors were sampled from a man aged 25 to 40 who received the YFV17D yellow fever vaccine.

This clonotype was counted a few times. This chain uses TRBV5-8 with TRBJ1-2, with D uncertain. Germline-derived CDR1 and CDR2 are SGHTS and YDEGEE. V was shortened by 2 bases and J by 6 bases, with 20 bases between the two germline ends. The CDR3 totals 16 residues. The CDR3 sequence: CASSFRESKLRDGYTF. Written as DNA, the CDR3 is TGTGCCAGCAGCTTTAGAGAATCAAAGCTTCGGGATGGCTACACCTTC.

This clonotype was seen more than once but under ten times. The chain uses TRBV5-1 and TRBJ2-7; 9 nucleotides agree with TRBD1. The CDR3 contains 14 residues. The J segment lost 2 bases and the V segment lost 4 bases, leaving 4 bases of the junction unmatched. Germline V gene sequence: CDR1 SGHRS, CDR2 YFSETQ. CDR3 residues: CASSLDRGPYEQYF. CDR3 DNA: TGCGCCAGCAGCCTGGACAGGGGTCCCTACGAGCAGTACTTC.

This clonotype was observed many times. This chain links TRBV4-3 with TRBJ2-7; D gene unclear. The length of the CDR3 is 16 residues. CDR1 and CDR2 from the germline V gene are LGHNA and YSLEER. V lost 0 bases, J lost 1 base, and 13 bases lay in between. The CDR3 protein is CASSQDWTSTSYEQYF. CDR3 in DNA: TGCGCCAGCAGCCAAGATTGGACGTCTACTTCCTACGAGCAGTACTTC.

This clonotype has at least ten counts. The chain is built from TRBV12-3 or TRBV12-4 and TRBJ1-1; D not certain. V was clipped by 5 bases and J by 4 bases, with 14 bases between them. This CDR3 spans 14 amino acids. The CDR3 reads CASSARLKGTEAFF. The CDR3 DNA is TGTGCCAGCAGTGCGAGGTTAAAGGGCACTGAAGCTTTCTTT.

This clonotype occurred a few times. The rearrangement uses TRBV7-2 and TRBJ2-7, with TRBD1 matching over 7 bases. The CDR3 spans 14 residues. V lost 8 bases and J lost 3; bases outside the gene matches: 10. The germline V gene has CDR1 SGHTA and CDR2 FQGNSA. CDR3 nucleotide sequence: TGTGCCAGCGCAAGGGGGCTAGAAGTCTACGAGCAGTACTTC. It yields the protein CASARGLEVYEQYF.

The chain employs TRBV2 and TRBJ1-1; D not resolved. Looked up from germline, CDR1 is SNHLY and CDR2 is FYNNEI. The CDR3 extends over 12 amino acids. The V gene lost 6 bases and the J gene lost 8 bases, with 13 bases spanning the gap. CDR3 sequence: CASSRSGREAFF. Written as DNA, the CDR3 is TGTGCCAGCAGCCGTTCCGGCCGCGAAGCTTTCTTT.

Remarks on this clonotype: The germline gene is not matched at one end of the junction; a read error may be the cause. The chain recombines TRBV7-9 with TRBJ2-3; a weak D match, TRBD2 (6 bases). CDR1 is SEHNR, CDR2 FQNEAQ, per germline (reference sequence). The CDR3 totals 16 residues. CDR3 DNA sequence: TGTCCCAGCAGCTTCGATACGGGACTCAACACAGATACGCAGTATTTT. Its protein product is CPSSFDTGLNTDTQYF.